The rows below give T cell receptor beta chains drawn from one sample of a study of shared clonotypes between healthy human individuals. Repertoires were generated with immunoSEQ multiplex PCR, while TCRdb's copy carries only in-frame clones and drops some. The table shows about 2.3 million clones, with about 92% occurring only once. Material for sequencing was naive CD4+ T cells from PBMCs. These receptors all come from a man younger than 35 in good health. Some clones in this sample may be carry-over from other donors' samples. CDR3s include the opening cysteine and the closing phenylalanine or tryptophan.

cdr3_aa | v_call
CASSFISNTEAFF | TRBV5-4
CASLPWRDRPYEQYF | TRBV21-1
CASSQREKDPAGGQYF | TRBV4-1
CASSSSAGTGPYEQYF | TRBV5-1
CASSNDRGGYTF | TRBV5-1
CASSPPPGQGAYEQYF | TRBV28
CASSLTGGAGELFF | TRBV19
CASSFRGPTTSYEQYF | TRBV27
CATSRGRTDTEAFF | TRBV15
CASSFGQGGQYF | TRBV2
CASSLNIRGEKLFF | TRBV7-8
CASSSGGYFDTQYF | TRBV11-3
CASSVLASGASTGELFF | TRBV9
CASSPPGGYTEAFF | TRBV28
CASSRPQAGVNWNEQFF | TRBV14
CASSSSRDGYEQYF | TRBV7-6
CASSSEMGLAGVSYNEQFF | TRBV13
CASSLGQHNQPQHF | TRBV6-5
CASRRRMEGNEQYF | TRBV6-6
CASKIRGSEPQHF | TRBV6-6
CASRPSFTGYGYTF | TRBV6-6
CASSEPSGTAKNIQYF | TRBV6-1
CASSLTGGNNQPQHF | TRBV28
CASSHTGEDSPLHF | TRBV6-1
CASSEMGVDQPQHF | TRBV9
CSVVPGDIRTDTQYF | TRBV29-1
CASSQEARDAQAYGYTF | TRBV4-1
CASRSYMNTEAFF | TRBV21-1
CASGTDPYEQYF | TRBV28
CASNRVTGGLYGYTF | TRBV5-6
CASSLGGTALPQHF | TRBV7-6
CAATGPRHTGELFF | TRBV11-2
CASSSTGGLDTQYF | TRBV7-8
CASSLGRWNIQYF | TRBV7-2
CASSNTGPAKNIQYF | TRBV28